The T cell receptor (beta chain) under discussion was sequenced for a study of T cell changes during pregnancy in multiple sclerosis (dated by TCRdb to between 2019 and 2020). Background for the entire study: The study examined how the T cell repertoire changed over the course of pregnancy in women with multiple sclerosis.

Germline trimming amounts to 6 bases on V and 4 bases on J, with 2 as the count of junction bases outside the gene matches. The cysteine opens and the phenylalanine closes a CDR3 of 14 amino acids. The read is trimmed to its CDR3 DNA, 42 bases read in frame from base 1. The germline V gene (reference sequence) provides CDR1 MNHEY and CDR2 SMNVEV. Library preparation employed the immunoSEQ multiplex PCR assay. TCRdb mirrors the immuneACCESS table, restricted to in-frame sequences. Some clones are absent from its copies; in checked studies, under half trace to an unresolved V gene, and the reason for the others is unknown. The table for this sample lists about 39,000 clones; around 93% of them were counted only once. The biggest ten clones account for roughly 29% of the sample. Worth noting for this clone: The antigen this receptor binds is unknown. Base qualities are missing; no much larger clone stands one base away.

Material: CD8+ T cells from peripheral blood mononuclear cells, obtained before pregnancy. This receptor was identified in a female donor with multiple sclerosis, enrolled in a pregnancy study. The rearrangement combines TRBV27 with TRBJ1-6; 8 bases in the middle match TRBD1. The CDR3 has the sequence CASSTGGYNSPLHF. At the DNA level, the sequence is TGTGCCAGCAGCACAGGGGGTTATAATTCACCCCTCCACTTT.